The clone carrying this T cell receptor beta chain came up once. These data belong to a study of shared clonotypes between healthy human individuals. In the study overall: Plates per donor: three CD4 naive, three CD4 memory, two CD8 naive, one CD8 memory.

Produced via immunoSEQ multiplex PCR; TCRdb's table is partial and in-frame only. The table lists 2,500,000 or so clones, under 95% of them singletons. The CDR3 loop spans 15 amino acids. Germline CDR1 is SGHDN and CDR2 is FVKESK. The ends were cut back, 0 bases at V and 0 bases at J, with 6 bases in the middle. This rearrangement joins TRBV14 to TRBJ2-4, with D unclear. The source is a man between 18 and 29 years old in good health. Some clones in this sample may be carry-over from other donors' samples. Sequencing input: naive CD4+ T cells from PBMCs. Subset meaning: CD45RA+ positively selected. The CDR3 bases are TGTGCCAGCAGCCAAGATTGGGCAGCCAAAAACATTCAGTACTTC. Residues: CASSQDWAAKNIQYF.